A selection of T cell receptor beta chains follows, all from one sample in a study of identical twins. TCRdb reanalysed the 5' RACE reads using MiXCR and keeps one entry per CDR3 protein. The sample yields roughly 570,000 distinct CDR3 sequences, more than 9% seen once. The same sample was also studied in work on yellow fever vaccine responses in identical twins.

The sample consisted of PBMCs. The receptors derive from a young woman in good health. The CDR3 runs from the conserved cysteine through the conserved F or W. D genes are given only for firm matches. Part of the rows lack a size; the others show once, few, many or a class for expanded clones.

CDR3 DNA: TGCGCCAGCAGGACGGGAGGAGACACCGGGGAGCTGTTTTTT
CDR3 protein: CASRTGGDTGELFF
J gene: TRBJ2-2
clone size: many
D gene: TRBD2
V gene: TRBV5-1

CDR3 DNA: TGTGCCAGCTCTAGTGCTAGCGGGAGGGTTAGCACAGATACGCAGTATTTT
CDR3 protein: CASSSASGRVSTDTQYF
J gene: TRBJ2-3
clone size: many
D gene: TRBD2
V gene: TRBV7-2

CDR3 DNA: TGTGCCAGCAGTTACGGCGGTTACACTGAAGCTTTCTTT
CDR3 protein: CASSYGGYTEAFF
J gene: TRBJ1-1
clone size: many
D gene: -
V gene: TRBV6-2/TRBV6-3

CDR3 DNA: TGTGCCAGCAGTTTTCGGGGTGGGGGGGCAGATACGCAGTATTTT
CDR3 protein: CASSFRGGGADTQYF
J gene: TRBJ2-3
clone size: -
D gene: TRBD2
V gene: TRBV28

CDR3 DNA: TGCGCCAGCAGCCAAGGGTACGCCGGAGGGGGTTTGACAGATACGCAGTATTTT
CDR3 protein: CASSQGYAGGGLTDTQYF
J gene: TRBJ2-3
clone size: few
D gene: -
V gene: TRBV4-3

CDR3 DNA: TGTGCCAGCAGTTTAGCGGGGGTAGCCAGCGAGCAGTACTTC
CDR3 protein: CASSLAGVASEQYF
J gene: TRBJ2-7
clone size: few
D gene: -
V gene: TRBV12-3/TRBV12-4

CDR3 DNA: TGTGCCAGCGCCTCTTCAGGGGAGACCCAGTACTTC
CDR3 protein: CASASSGETQYF
J gene: TRBJ2-5
clone size: -
D gene: -
V gene: TRBV7-2

CDR3 DNA: TGCGCCAGCAGCTTCGAGGACAGGGGGCGAACTGAAGCTTTCTTT
CDR3 protein: CASSFEDRGRTEAFF
J gene: TRBJ1-1
clone size: -
D gene: TRBD1
V gene: TRBV5-1

CDR3 DNA: TGTGCCAGCAGCTTAGGCGGAATGCGGGGGAACACTGAAGCTTTCTTT
CDR3 protein: CASSLGGMRGNTEAFF
J gene: TRBJ1-1
clone size: few
D gene: -
V gene: TRBV7-2

CDR3 DNA: TGTGCCAGCAGTTCAATAATACAGGGGGCCAGGAGAGATACGCAGTATTTT
CDR3 protein: CASSSIIQGARRDTQYF
J gene: TRBJ2-3
clone size: many
D gene: TRBD1
V gene: TRBV12-3/TRBV12-4

CDR3 DNA: TGCGCCAGCAGCCCCCGGGAGGGGAATAAAAACATTCAGTACTTC
CDR3 protein: CASSPREGNKNIQYF
J gene: TRBJ2-4
clone size: -
D gene: TRBD2
V gene: TRBV5-1

CDR3 DNA: TGTGCCACCAGTGACCCTACTCTAGAGGGGCCATACAATGAGCAGTTCTTC
CDR3 protein: CATSDPTLEGPYNEQFF
J gene: TRBJ2-1
clone size: -
D gene: -
V gene: TRBV24-1

CDR3 DNA: TGTGCCAGCAGCTTAGGGCACCGGCGGGGGGATACCTACGAGCAGTACTTC
CDR3 protein: CASSLGHRRGDTYEQYF
J gene: TRBJ2-7
clone size: many
D gene: TRBD2
V gene: TRBV7-9

CDR3 DNA: TGTGCTAGTGGTTTGTGGGGCGGGGAGCTGTTTTTT
CDR3 protein: CASGLWGGELFF
J gene: TRBJ2-2
clone size: many
D gene: -
V gene: TRBV12-5

CDR3 DNA: TGTGCCAGCAGCCAAGATCAGGGTAGCGTCTACGAGCAGTACTTC
CDR3 protein: CASSQDQGSVYEQYF
J gene: TRBJ2-7
clone size: many
D gene: -
V gene: TRBV3-1

CDR3 DNA: TGCAGCGTTGAGCCGGGGGCAAACTCTGCCGAGCAGTACTTC
CDR3 protein: CSVEPGANSAEQYF
J gene: TRBJ2-7
clone size: -
D gene: -
V gene: TRBV29-1

CDR3 DNA: TGTGCCAGCAGTTTTGGGGGGCTGGGACTAGCAGTCTACGAGCAGTACTTC
CDR3 protein: CASSFGGLGLAVYEQYF
J gene: TRBJ2-7
clone size: few
D gene: TRBD2
V gene: TRBV12-3/TRBV12-4

CDR3 DNA: TGTGCCAGCACCAAACCCGGACAGGGGGGGACCCAGTACTTC
CDR3 protein: CASTKPGQGGTQYF
J gene: TRBJ2-5
clone size: few
D gene: TRBD1
V gene: TRBV6-1

CDR3 DNA: TGCGCCAGCAGCGCGGACCAACCGTATAATTCACCCCTCCACTTT
CDR3 protein: CASSADQPYNSPLHF
J gene: TRBJ1-6
clone size: -
D gene: -
V gene: TRBV5-1

CDR3 DNA: TGCAGTGCTAGAGCGGAACAGGGGAACTACGAGCAGTACTTC
CDR3 protein: CSARAEQGNYEQYF
J gene: TRBJ2-7
clone size: many
D gene: TRBD1
V gene: TRBV20-1

CDR3 DNA: TGCAGCACCGCTCCCAGCGGGACTGAGCAGTTCTTC
CDR3 protein: CSTAPSGTEQFF
J gene: TRBJ2-1
clone size: -
D gene: TRBD2
V gene: TRBV29-1

CDR3 DNA: TGCGCCAGCAGCTTGCAAGGGAACACCTACAATGAGCAGTTCTTC
CDR3 protein: CASSLQGNTYNEQFF
J gene: TRBJ2-1
clone size: many
D gene: -
V gene: TRBV5-1

CDR3 DNA: TGTGCCACCAGCAGAGATAAGCGGGGGCCCACCTACCCCCCCAATGAGCAGTTCTTC
CDR3 protein: CATSRDKRGPTYPPNEQFF
J gene: TRBJ2-1
clone size: few
D gene: TRBD2
V gene: TRBV15

CDR3 DNA: TGCGCCAGCAGCCAAGAAACAGGGGGTGAAAAACTGTTTTTT
CDR3 protein: CASSQETGGEKLFF
J gene: TRBJ1-4
clone size: -
D gene: TRBD1
V gene: TRBV4-3

CDR3 DNA: TGCGCCAGCTCACTGAATGGCGGGGGGAACAATGAGCAGTTCTTC
CDR3 protein: CASSLNGGGNNEQFF
J gene: TRBJ2-1
clone size: -
D gene: TRBD2
V gene: TRBV5-1

CDR3 DNA: TGTGCCAGCAGCCATTACTCAGGGACCTCCTACGAGCAGTACTTC
CDR3 protein: CASSHYSGTSYEQYF
J gene: TRBJ2-7
clone size: few
D gene: -
V gene: TRBV7-9

CDR3 DNA: TGTGCCAGCAGTTGGTCACTAGCAACCAATGAGCAGTTCTTC
CDR3 protein: CASSWSLATNEQFF
J gene: TRBJ2-1
clone size: -
D gene: -
V gene: TRBV6-2/TRBV6-3

CDR3 DNA: TGTGCCAGCAGTCCACTTAAAGGACACATCTACGAGCAGTACTTC
CDR3 protein: CASSPLKGHIYEQYF
J gene: TRBJ2-7
clone size: few
D gene: -
V gene: TRBV11-2

CDR3 DNA: TGTGCCAGCAGTGACCGCCATGAAGCTTTCTTT
CDR3 protein: CASSDRHEAFF
J gene: TRBJ1-1
clone size: -
D gene: -
V gene: TRBV6-2/TRBV6-3

CDR3 DNA: TGTGCCAGCACCGCCGGGACAGGTTACTCGGTTGACGGCTACACCTTC
CDR3 protein: CASTAGTGYSVDGYTF
J gene: TRBJ1-2
clone size: many
D gene: TRBD1
V gene: TRBV9

CDR3 DNA: TGTGCCAGCAGCCAAGGGGCGGTGAACACTGAAGCTTTCTTT
CDR3 protein: CASSQGAVNTEAFF
J gene: TRBJ1-1
clone size: -
D gene: -
V gene: TRBV3-1

CDR3 DNA: TGTGCCAGCAGTTTTTTGCAGGGGGCAAATTCACCCCTCCACTTT
CDR3 protein: CASSFLQGANSPLHF
J gene: TRBJ1-6
clone size: -
D gene: TRBD1
V gene: TRBV27

CDR3 DNA: TGTGCCAGCAGTTACTCCCCGGAGTACAATGAGCAGTTCTTC
CDR3 protein: CASSYSPEYNEQFF
J gene: TRBJ2-1
clone size: many
D gene: -
V gene: TRBV6-5

CDR3 DNA: TGTGCCACCAGTGACCCCCGTAGCGGGGAAGGGTACACCGGGGAGCTGTTTTTT
CDR3 protein: CATSDPRSGEGYTGELFF
J gene: TRBJ2-2
clone size: -
D gene: TRBD2
V gene: TRBV24-1

CDR3 DNA: TGTGCCATCAGTGAGCTTTGGACTAGCGGGAGGGAGAATGAGCAGTTCTTC
CDR3 protein: CAISELWTSGRENEQFF
J gene: TRBJ2-1
clone size: -
D gene: TRBD2
V gene: TRBV10-3

CDR3 DNA: TGCGCCAGCAGCCCCACGATGCGTAACTATGGCTACACCTTC
CDR3 protein: CASSPTMRNYGYTF
J gene: TRBJ1-2
clone size: few
D gene: -
V gene: TRBV4-1

CDR3 DNA: TGCAGTGCTACCACAGGGGGAGCTGAGCAGTTCTTC
CDR3 protein: CSATTGGAEQFF
J gene: TRBJ2-1
clone size: few
D gene: TRBD1
V gene: TRBV20-1

CDR3 DNA: TGCAGTGCAGATCGGGACAGCTCCTACGAGCAGTACTTC
CDR3 protein: CSADRDSSYEQYF
J gene: TRBJ2-7
clone size: -
D gene: TRBD1
V gene: TRBV20-1

CDR3 DNA: TGTGCCACCAGTGACCCTTCGGGGGGTTACGAGCAGTACTTC
CDR3 protein: CATSDPSGGYEQYF
J gene: TRBJ2-7
clone size: -
D gene: TRBD2
V gene: TRBV24-1

CDR3 DNA: TGCGCCAGCAGCCAAGATCCCCATGACGGAAGATACAATGAGCAGTTCTTC
CDR3 protein: CASSQDPHDGRYNEQFF
J gene: TRBJ2-1
clone size: -
D gene: -
V gene: TRBV4-3

CDR3 DNA: TGCAGTGCTTCACGGGACAGGGGGCGCGGGGAGCTGTTTTTT
CDR3 protein: CSASRDRGRGELFF
J gene: TRBJ2-2
clone size: -
D gene: TRBD1
V gene: TRBV20-1

CDR3 DNA: TGTGCCAGCAGTTTATCCCCGCTGAACACTGAAGCTTTCTTT
CDR3 protein: CASSLSPLNTEAFF
J gene: TRBJ1-1
clone size: many
D gene: -
V gene: TRBV12-3/TRBV12-4

CDR3 DNA: TGTGCCAGCAGCCGGGGTGCGGGAGAGGAGTACGAGCAGTACTTC
CDR3 protein: CASSRGAGEEYEQYF
J gene: TRBJ2-7
clone size: few
D gene: TRBD2
V gene: TRBV7-6

CDR3 DNA: TGTGCCAGCAGTTTAACATCAAAGGTTAATGAGCAGTTCTTC
CDR3 protein: CASSLTSKVNEQFF
J gene: TRBJ2-1
clone size: -
D gene: -
V gene: TRBV28

CDR3 DNA: TGTGCCAGCAGTGACAACGGACCCCGATCTGGAAACACCATATATTTT
CDR3 protein: CASSDNGPRSGNTIYF
J gene: TRBJ1-3
clone size: -
D gene: -
V gene: TRBV2

CDR3 DNA: TGTGCCAGCAGCTTTGCTAGCCCCGACTACGAGCAGTACTTC
CDR3 protein: CASSFASPDYEQYF
J gene: TRBJ2-7
clone size: few
D gene: -
V gene: TRBV7-9

CDR3 DNA: TGTGCCAGCAGTCGGAGGGGCGGGGGTGAACAAGATACGCAGTATTTT
CDR3 protein: CASSRRGGGEQDTQYF
J gene: TRBJ2-3
clone size: few
D gene: TRBD2
V gene: TRBV28